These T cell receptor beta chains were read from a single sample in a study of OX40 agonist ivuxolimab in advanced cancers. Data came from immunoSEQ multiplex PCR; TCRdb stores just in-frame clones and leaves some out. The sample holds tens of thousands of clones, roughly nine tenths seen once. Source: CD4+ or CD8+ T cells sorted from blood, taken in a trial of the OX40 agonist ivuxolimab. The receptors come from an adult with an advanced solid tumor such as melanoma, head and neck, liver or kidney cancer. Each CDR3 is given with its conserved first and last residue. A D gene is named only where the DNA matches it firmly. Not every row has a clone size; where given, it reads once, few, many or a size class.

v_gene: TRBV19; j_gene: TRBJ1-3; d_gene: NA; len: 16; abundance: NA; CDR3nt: TGTGCCAGTAGTACCTCCGGGACACGATTTGGAAACACCATATATTTT; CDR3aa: CASSTSGTRFGNTIYF
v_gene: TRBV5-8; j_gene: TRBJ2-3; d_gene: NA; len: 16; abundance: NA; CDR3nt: TGTGCCAGCAGCTTGGCCGGGGGCAAGGACACAGATACGCAGTATTTT; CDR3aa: CASSLAGGKDTDTQYF
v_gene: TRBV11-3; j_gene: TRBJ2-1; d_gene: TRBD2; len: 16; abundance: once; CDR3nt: TGTGCCAGCAGCGAAGTATCTAGCGGGAGGGTCGTTGAGCAGTTCTTC; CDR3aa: CASSEVSSGRVVEQFF
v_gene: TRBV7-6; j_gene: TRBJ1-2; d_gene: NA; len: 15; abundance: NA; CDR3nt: TGTGCCAGCAGCCCAAACGAGGGTTTTGGATATGGCTACACCTTC; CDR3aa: CASSPNEGFGYGYTF
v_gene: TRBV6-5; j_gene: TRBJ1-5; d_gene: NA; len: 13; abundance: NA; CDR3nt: TGTGCCAGCAGTTGGGGAGGAAATCAGCCCCAGCATTTT; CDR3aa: CASSWGGNQPQHF
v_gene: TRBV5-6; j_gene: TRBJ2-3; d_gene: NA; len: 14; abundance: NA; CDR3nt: TGTGCCAGCAGCGTATCCGGTGGACGAAATACGCAGTATTTT; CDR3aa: CASSVSGGRNTQYF
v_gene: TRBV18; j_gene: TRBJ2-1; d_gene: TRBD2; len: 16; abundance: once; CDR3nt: TGTGCCAGCTCACCCCCGGGACTAGCGGGGGACAATGAGCAGTTCTTC; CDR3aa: CASSPPGLAGDNEQFF
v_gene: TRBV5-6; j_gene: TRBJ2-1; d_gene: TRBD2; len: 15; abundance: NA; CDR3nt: TGTGCCAGCAGCTTGGCACCTAGCGGGGGGGCTGAGCAGTTCTTC; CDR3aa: CASSLAPSGGAEQFF
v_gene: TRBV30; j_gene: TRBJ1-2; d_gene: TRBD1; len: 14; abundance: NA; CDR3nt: TGTGCCTGGAGTGCCGGACAGGGCAACTATGGCTACACCTTC; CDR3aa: CAWSAGQGNYGYTF
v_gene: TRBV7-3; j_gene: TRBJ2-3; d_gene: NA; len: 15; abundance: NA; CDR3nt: TGTGCCAGCAGCTTAAATACGGGGGGCACAGATACGCAGTATTTT; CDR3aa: CASSLNTGGTDTQYF